The present T cell receptor (beta chain) was sequenced within a study of cytomegalovirus exposure and HLA in healthy donors. Primers: 60 Vbeta forward and 13 Jbeta reverse. TCRdb's copy holds only in-frame clones and misses some; the assay was immunoSEQ multiplex PCR. This sample has 90,000 to 120,000 clones; 70% to 80% occur once, and the top ten carry approximately 2.8%. Trimming removed 0 bases from V and 4 bases from J, with 10 bases in between. CDR1 is SGHRS and CDR2 is YFSETQ in the germline V gene. This CDR3 spans 14 amino acids. The chain couples TRBV5-1 to TRBJ1-2; D remains unclear. Sequencing was carried out using PBMCs. This sequence originates from a middle-aged woman in good health and CMV-seronegative. The CDR3 sequence is CASSLEYDSYGYTF. The DNA of the CDR3 is TGCGCCAGCAGCTTGGAATACGACTCCTATGGCTACACCTTC.